Listed below are T cell receptor beta chains from one sample, sequenced in a study of tumor-infiltrating lymphocytes in primary liver carcinoma. TCRdb redid the calling of the multiplex PCR reads with MiXCR, one entry per CDR3 protein. The sample lists under 110,000 distinct CDR3 sequences; about 67% were seen once. Sequencing was done on a sample of liver tumor tissue from sampling region 2. The receptors were gathered from a woman aged 55-70 years with primary liver carcinoma and hepatitis B virus infection. CDR3s include the opening cysteine and the closing phenylalanine or tryptophan. A D gene is named only where the DNA matches it firmly. Rows may omit the clone size; those that give it use once, few, many or a size class.

DNA: TGTGCCAGCAGACACCTACAGGGACCGTCCTACGAGCAGTACTTC
CDR3: CASRHLQGPSYEQYF
size: -
D: -
J: TRBJ2-7
V: TRBV11-1

DNA: TGCGCCAGCAGCCAAGATCGTAGGCCCCTGAACACTGAAACTTTCTTT
CDR3: CASSQDRRPLNTETFF
size: once
D: -
J: TRBJ1-1
V: TRBV4-1

DNA: TGTGCCAGCAGTGAAGCAGAACTCGCAACGTACGAGCAGTACTTC
CDR3: CASSEAELATYEQYF
size: -
D: -
J: TRBJ2-7
V: TRBV6-1

DNA: TGTGCCAGCAGCTCAGACTTGGGGACCCAGTATTTC
CDR3: CASSSDLGTQYF
size: -
D: -
J: TRBJ2-5
V: TRBV14

DNA: TGTGCCAGCAATCCTGGGCGGGGGACGACGGCTCTCTTT
CDR3: CASNPGRGTTALF
size: -
D: -
J: TRBJ1-1
V: TRBV28

DNA: TGTGCCAGCAGCTTAGGAACTAGCGGGAAGCTAATGCAGTTCTTC
CDR3: CASSLGTSGKLMQFF
size: -
D: TRBD2
J: TRBJ2-1
V: TRBV11-2

DNA: TGTGCCAGCAGTTACCGGTCGACAGGGGGCCACACCATATATTTC
CDR3: CASSYRSTGGHTIYF
size: -
D: TRBD1
J: TRBJ1-3
V: TRBV6-5

DNA: TGTGCCAGCAGTACCCGAGCGGGAATGGAGTCCCAGTACTTC
CDR3: CASSTRAGMESQYF
size: -
D: TRBD2
J: TRBJ2-5
V: TRBV28

DNA: TGTGCCAGCTCACCAGAGGGGATTCCCTACGAGCAGTACTTC
CDR3: CASSPEGIPYEQYF
size: few
D: -
J: TRBJ2-7
V: TRBV18

DNA: TGTACCAGCAGCTTCAGTACTAGCACAGATACGCAATATTTT
CDR3: CTSSFSTSTDTQYF
size: -
D: -
J: TRBJ2-3
V: TRBV11-3

DNA: TGCGCCAGCAGCCCAACCCTGCCGGGACAGAGGGATTCACCCCTCCACTTT
CDR3: CASSPTLPGQRDSPLHF
size: many
D: TRBD1
J: TRBJ1-6
V: TRBV4-1

DNA: TGTGCCAGCGGTGGGGGTATGGATGCCTGGGAGCTGTTTTTT
CDR3: CASGGGMDAWELFF
size: -
D: -
J: TRBJ2-2
V: TRBV5-5

DNA: TGTGCCAGCAGCTTTACCATGAACACCGGGGAGCTGTTCTTT
CDR3: CASSFTMNTGELFF
size: -
D: -
J: TRBJ2-2
V: TRBV11-3

DNA: TGTGCCGGCAGTCCCTGGACAGGATGGGAGCAGTACTTC
CDR3: CAGSPWTGWEQYF
size: once
D: TRBD1
J: TRBJ2-7
V: TRBV6-1

DNA: TGTGCCAGTACCCCCAGCGGGGCCCACAATGATCAGTTCTTC
CDR3: CASTPSGAHNDQFF
size: -
D: TRBD2
J: TRBJ2-1
V: TRBV11-2

DNA: TGTGGCAGCAGTTCCCTGGGACTAGCGGGAGTCTCCAATGAGCAGTTTTTC
CDR3: CGSSSLGLAGVSNEQFF
size: -
D: TRBD2
J: TRBJ2-1
V: TRBV28

DNA: TGTGTCAGCAGTGAGGTGAGAGGGGGCTATGGCTACACCTTC
CDR3: CVSSEVRGGYGYTF
size: -
D: -
J: TRBJ1-2
V: TRBV6-1

DNA: TGCAGCGTTGGAGGGGGGAGAGGGACAGATACGCAGTATTTT
CDR3: CSVGGGRGTDTQYF
size: many
D: -
J: TRBJ2-3
V: TRBV29-1

DNA: TGCGCCAGCAGCCTTGATCCGGGACAGGGGTTTGGAAAACTGTTTTTT
CDR3: CASSLDPGQGFGKLFF
size: many
D: TRBD1
J: TRBJ1-4
V: TRBV4-1

DNA: TGTGCCAGCTCACCAACGGGGGTTGTCGGGGAGCTGTTTTTT
CDR3: CASSPTGVVGELFF
size: few
D: -
J: TRBJ2-2
V: TRBV18

DNA: TGTGCCATCAGAGAGAGCGAGATTCGGAATGAGCAGTTCTTC
CDR3: CAIRESEIRNEQFF
size: -
D: -
J: TRBJ2-1
V: TRBV10-3

DNA: TGTCCCAGCAGTGTCGGGGAGAACACTGAAGCTTTCTTT
CDR3: CPSSVGENTEAFF
size: -
D: -
J: TRBJ1-1
V: TRBV6-1

DNA: TGTGCCAGCAGAAACGGAGGGGGTGTTGCCGGGGAGCTGTTTTTT
CDR3: CASRNGGGVAGELFF
size: many
D: -
J: TRBJ2-2
V: TRBV6-2/TRBV6-3

DNA: TGCAGTGCTAAAACCGGGACTAGCTTATTCGATGAGCAGTTCTTC
CDR3: CSAKTGTSLFDEQFF
size: -
D: TRBD2
J: TRBJ2-1
V: TRBV20-1

DNA: TGTGCCAGCAGCCAAGGAATAGCGGGACGGAATACGCAGTATTTT
CDR3: CASSQGIAGRNTQYF
size: many
D: TRBD2
J: TRBJ2-3
V: TRBV4-2

DNA: TGTGCCAGCAGCTTAACAAGTCATGAGCAGTTCTTC
CDR3: CASSLTSHEQFF
size: -
D: -
J: TRBJ2-1
V: TRBV7-3

DNA: TGTGCCAGCAGCTTAGCCTTAGCAGCCGCTCTAGCCAAAGACATTCAGTACTTC
CDR3: CASSLALAAALAKDIQYF
size: many
D: -
J: TRBJ2-4
V: TRBV11-1

DNA: TGCAGTGCTAGAGATCGAATGAGACAGATGAGCTTCGTTTTCTTT
CDR3: CSARDRMRQMSFVFF
size: -
D: -
J: TRBJ1-1
V: TRBV20-1

DNA: TGTGCCAGCAGCCGCGGACAGCCCGCTCTCTATGGGGAGCAGTACTTC
CDR3: CASSRGQPALYGEQYF
size: many
D: -
J: TRBJ2-7
V: TRBV5-5